Presented here are 26 T cell receptor beta chains from one specimen sequenced in a study of T cells in narcolepsy. The table came from immunoSEQ multiplex PCR; TCRdb's copy has only in-frame clones and leaves some out. This sample yields over 25,000 clones, of which about 84% are seen a single time; 3% to 4% belongs to the top ten. The sequenced sample was CD45RA- memory CD4+ T cells from PBMCs. The receptors here all came from a human donor with narcolepsy.

This clone came up a few times. The sample has other DNA sequences that encode this CDR3 too. The rearrangement uses TRBV11-3 and TRBJ2-3, with TRBD2 matching 8 bases. The trim removed 4 bases at V and 1 base at J, leaving 7 bases unmatched. The CDR3 extends over 16 amino acids. The germline V gene encodes CDR1 SGHNT and CDR2 YENEEA. Written as DNA, the CDR3 is TGTGCCAGCAGCTCGAGAGGTAGCGGGGGCACAGATACGCAGTATTTT. It translates to CASSSRGSGGTDTQYF.

This chain joins TRBV10-3 and TRBJ2-3, with TRBD1 identical over 8 bases. J lost 0 bases, V lost 6 bases, and 11 bases had no gene match. CDR1 ENHRY and CDR2 SYGVKD come from the germline V gene. This CDR3 region has 17 residues. This CDR3 reads CAIRLTGVGHSTDTQYF. The CDR3 DNA follows: TGTGCCATCAGACTGACAGGGGTAGGACATAGCACAGATACGCAGTATTTT.

The rearrangement uses TRBV15 and TRBJ2-2; D is possibly TRBD1 or TRBD2 (5 bases each). The CDR3 is 16 residues long. Looked up from germline, CDR1 is LNHNV and CDR2 is YYDKDF (reference sequence). Trimming took 3 bases from V and 6 from J, leaving 17 bases between them. CDR3 loop: CATSRGDQGAAGELFF. In nucleotides, the CDR3 is TGTGCCACCAGCAGGGGGGATCAAGGAGCCGCCGGGGAGCTGTTTTTT.

The V gene is TRBV27, the J gene TRBJ1-1; TRBD1 aligns across 10 bases. Per germline, CDR1 MNHEY and CDR2 SMNVEV (reference sequence). J was trimmed by 4 bases and V by 2 bases; bases with no gene match: 1. This CDR3 comprises 14 residues. The CDR3 here is CASSLRTGGTEAFF. The DNA for the CDR3 is TGTGCCAGCAGTTTACGGACAGGGGGCACTGAAGCTTTCTTT.

J is TRBJ2-7 and V is TRBV6-5; TRBD1 agrees at 7 bases. Losses at the gene ends were 2 bases for V and 12 bases for J; bases not matched to a gene: 7. Germline V gene data show CDR1 as MNHEY and CDR2 as SVGAGI. CDR3 length: 12 residues. The CDR3 loop is CASSYAQGPWYF. The CDR3 DNA reads TGTGCCAGCAGTTACGCACAGGGGCCGTGGTACTTC.

The chain uses TRBV5-1 and TRBJ2-3; TRBD2 matches at 8 bases. The CDR3 covers 16 residues. V was pared by 4 bases and J by 4 bases, with 11 bases of the junction left unmatched. The germline CDR1 and CDR2 sequences are SGHRS and YFSETQ. The CDR3 DNA is TGCGCCAGCAGCCCGAAAAGCGGGGGTGGGTCAGATACGCAGTATTTT. Protein product: CASSPKSGGGSDTQYF.

In its sample, this clone was seen once. CDR3 in DNA: TGTGCCAGCAGGCTCGGGGGGACCCAAGAGACCCAGTACTTC. Translation gives CASRLGGTQETQYF. The J gene is TRBJ2-5, the V gene TRBV6-5; 7 bases fit TRBD2. Per the germline V gene, CDR1 is MNHEY and CDR2 is SVGAGI. V was pared by 6 bases and J by 1 base, with 5 bases of the junction left unmatched. This CDR3 region has 14 residues.

The rearrangement joins TRBV30 to TRBJ2-1, with 7 bases identical to TRBD2. Germline values: CDR1 GTSNPN, CDR2 SVGIG (reference sequence). Trimming removed 3 bases from V and 1 base from J; junction bases left unmatched: 9. The CDR3 runs to 16 residues. DNA for the CDR3: TGTGCCTGGAGCGAACCAGGACTAGGATCCTACAATGAGCAGTTCTTC. It translates to CAWSEPGLGSYNEQFF.

A few counts support this clone. The chain employs TRBV18 and TRBJ2-1; 10 bases align to TRBD1. Germline V gene sequence: CDR1 KGHSH, CDR2 LQKENI. V shed 3 bases, J shed 6 bases, and the junction held 2 bases outside the gene matches. CDR3 size: 14 residues. The CDR3 DNA reads as TGTGCCAGCTCACCTGGGACAGGGGTCAATGAGCAGTTCTTC. This codes for CASSPGTGVNEQFF.

This rearrangement joins TRBV6-5 to TRBJ1-6; 7 nucleotides agree with TRBD1. Germline CDR1 reads MNHEY; CDR2 reads SVGAGI. This CDR3 has 13 amino acids. Germline trimming cut 4 bases from V and 9 bases from J; bases unmatched to any gene: 3. CDR3 nucleotide sequence: TGTGCCAGCAGTTCAGGGGGTATTTCACCCCTCCACTTT. It specifies CASSSGGISPLHF.

The chain uses TRBV6-5 and TRBJ2-5, with a tentative D call TRBD2 (5 bases). The CDR3 extends over 13 amino acids. Germline V gene lookup returns CDR1 MNHEY and CDR2 SVGAGI. V was cut by 6 bases and J by 7 bases, with 15 bases left in between. The CDR3 nucleotides are TGTGCCAGCAGCCAGACTACCTTGGGGACCCAGTACTTC. This encodes CASSQTTLGTQYF.

This chain uses TRBV14 with TRBJ2-5, with a weak D call TRBD2 (6 bases). The CDR3 totals 15 residues. V shed 1 base and J shed 5 bases, with 14 bases lying between them. Germline CDR1 and CDR2: SGHDN and FVKESK. This chain's CDR3 is CASSQVTRGGETQYF. CDR3 sequence (DNA): TGTGCCAGCAGCCAAGTTACCAGAGGAGGGGAGACCCAGTACTTC.

V gene TRBV18 combines with J gene TRBJ1-4; the match to TRBD1 covers 10 bases. The CDR3 is 14 residues long. Losses at the gene ends were 4 bases for V and 6 bases for J; bases not matched to a gene: 2. Germline V gene lookup returns CDR1 KGHSH and CDR2 LQKENI. The CDR3 DNA follows: TGTGCCAGCTCACGGGACAGGGGAGATGAAAAACTGTTTTTT. It translates to CASSRDRGDEKLFF.

The chain recombines TRBV4-1 with TRBJ1-1, with TRBD1 identical over 8 bases. The CDR3 loop spans 13 amino acids. The germline gives CDR1 MGHRA, CDR2 YSYEKL. The ends lost 4 bases at V and 5 bases at J; junction bases unmatched: 3. For the CDR3, the DNA is TGCGCCAGCAGCCTTACAGGGGGGACTGAAGCTTTCTTT. This encodes CASSLTGGTEAFF.

The chain carries TRBV6-5 and TRBJ1-2; TRBD1 matches 8 bases. This CDR3 is 16 amino acids long. Germline lookup yields CDR1 MNHEY and CDR2 SVGAGI. The J segment lost 2 bases and the V segment lost 2 bases, leaving 7 bases of the junction unmatched. CDR3 residues: CASSYVGQGKNYGYTF. DNA for the CDR3: TGTGCCAGCAGTTACGTCGGACAGGGAAAAAACTATGGCTACACCTTC.

This chain connects TRBV18 to TRBJ1-1, with 8 nucleotides matching TRBD1. The V gene end was trimmed by 8 bases and the J gene end by 0 bases; junction bases not matched to a gene: 2. CDR3 length equals 13 residues. In germline, CDR1 is KGHSH, CDR2 LQKENI. The chain's CDR3 is CASRQGMNTEAFF. DNA of the CDR3: TGTGCCAGCAGACAGGGGATGAACACTGAAGCTTTCTTT.

This sequence joins TRBV9 and TRBJ2-1, with 10 bases matching TRBD2. The CDR3 has 14 residues. Trimming removed 8 bases from V and 8 bases from J; junction bases left unmatched: 10. Germline loops: CDR1 SGDLS, CDR2 YYNGEE. In DNA, the CDR3 is TGTGCCAGAACACTAGCGGGGAGAGGGCATGAGCAGTTCTTC. It yields the protein CARTLAGRGHEQFF.

The J gene is TRBJ2-4, the V gene TRBV19; D perhaps matches TRBD1 (6 bases). The V end lost 5 bases, the J end lost 14 bases, and 19 bases lay between the germline ends. The CDR3 has 13 amino acids. Germline CDR1 LNHDA, CDR2 SQIVND (reference sequence). DNA for the CDR3: TGTGCCAGTAGTTCTAATCTCCCAGGACAGAAGTACTTC. This encodes CASSSNLPGQKYF.

CDR3 DNA sequence: TGTGCCAGCAGCTCCCTTTTAGGCATAACCGGGACAATGGAGACCCAGTACTTC. Translating gives CASSSLLGITGTMETQYF. This chain connects TRBV5-6 to TRBJ2-5; tentatively, D is TRBD1 (6 bases). Germline V gene lookup returns CDR1 SGHDT and CDR2 YYEEEE. This CDR3 comprises 18 residues. V was trimmed by 3 bases and J by 5 bases, leaving 26 bases between them.

The rearrangement uses TRBV6-1 and TRBJ1-2, with 8 bases fitting TRBD1. The CDR3 sequence is 13 residues long. The trim removed 1 base at V and 10 bases at J, leaving 5 bases unmatched. From germline, CDR1 is MNHNS and CDR2 SASEGT. The CDR3 region is CASSEVDRGAYTF. CDR3 DNA sequence: TGTGCCAGCAGTGAAGTTGACAGGGGAGCCTACACCTTC.

This chain joins TRBV7-9 and TRBJ1-6; TRBD1 is a possible D gene (6 bases). The V end was cut by 2 bases, the J end by 4 bases, with 9 bases between. There are 15 residues in the CDR3. Germline V CDR1 and CDR2: SEHNR, FQNEAQ (reference sequence). CDR3: CASSLPGDYNSPLHF. The CDR3, as DNA: TGTGCCAGCAGCTTACCAGGGGATTATAATTCACCCCTCCACTTT.

This sequence joins TRBV11-3 and TRBJ1-1; 8 bases match TRBD1. V trimming: 5 bases; J trimming: 5 bases; junction bases outside the gene matches: 4. The CDR3 is 13 amino acids. CDR1 and CDR2 (germline): SGHNT, YENEEA. The CDR3 here is CASSPRQGTEAFF. CDR3 nucleotides: TGTGCCAGCAGCCCTCGACAGGGGACTGAAGCTTTCTTT.

The CDR3 spells CASSDIKRGEKLFF. The CDR3 nucleotides read TGTGCCAGCAGCGATATCAAAAGGGGTGAAAAACTGTTTTTT. This chain joins TRBV5-3 and TRBJ1-4; TRBD1 might be the D (5 bases). TRBV5-3 is reported as an ORF; its role is uncertain. V was pared by 8 bases and J by 7 bases, with 18 bases between. The CDR3 covers 14 residues.

The chain carries TRBV18 and TRBJ2-2; the D gene could be TRBD1 or TRBD2 (6 bases each). The CDR3 totals 15 residues. With 3 bases removed from V and 2 bases from J, the gap between germline ends came to 10 bases. CDR1 and CDR2 from the germline V gene are KGHSH and LQKENI. For the CDR3, the DNA is TGTGCCAGCTCACCTAGGGGGGACAACACCGGGGAGCTGTTTTTT. It encodes CASSPRGDNTGELFF.

This chain uses TRBV6-5 with TRBJ1-2; D not certain. The ends were cut back, 0 bases at V and 8 bases at J, with 7 bases in the middle. This CDR3 has 12 residues. CDR1 is MNHEY, CDR2 SVGAGI, per germline. The CDR3, as DNA: TGTGCCAGCAGTTACTCGAATACGGGCTACACCTTC. Translated, it gives CASSYSNTGYTF.

CDR3 in DNA: TGTGCCAGCAGTCTGGGACAGGGACGAATGGAGACCCAGTACTTC. Translating gives CASSLGQGRMETQYF. V usage is TRBV28 and J usage is TRBJ2-5; 9 bases are shared with TRBD1. The CDR3 is 15 amino acids. The germline V gene has CDR1 MDHEN and CDR2 SYDVKM. Losses at the gene ends were 5 bases for V and 5 bases for J; bases not matched to a gene: 9. Drawing the rest from reference TRBV28 and TRBJ2-5, the complete variable domain is DVKVTQSSRYLVKRTGEKVFLECVQDMDHENMFWYRQDPGLGLRLIYFSYDVKMKEKGDIPEGYSVSREKKERFSLILESASTNQTSMYLCASSLGQGRMETQYFGPGTRLLVL.